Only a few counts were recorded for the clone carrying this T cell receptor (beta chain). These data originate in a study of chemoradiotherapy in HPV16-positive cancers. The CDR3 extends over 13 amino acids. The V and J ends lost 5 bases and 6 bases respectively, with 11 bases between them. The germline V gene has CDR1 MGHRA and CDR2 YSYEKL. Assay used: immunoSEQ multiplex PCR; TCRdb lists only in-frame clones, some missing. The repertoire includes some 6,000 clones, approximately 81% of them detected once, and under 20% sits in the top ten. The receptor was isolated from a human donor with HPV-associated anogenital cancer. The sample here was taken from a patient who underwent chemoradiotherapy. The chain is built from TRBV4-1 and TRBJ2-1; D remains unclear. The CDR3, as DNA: TGCGCCAGCAGCAGTGGACGCATCAATGAGCAGTTCTTC. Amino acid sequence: CASSSGRINEQFF.